These T cell receptor beta chains were read from a single sample in a study of shared clonotypes between healthy human individuals. TCRdb keeps only in-frame clones here, not all; method: immunoSEQ multiplex PCR. Of 950,000 to 1,200,000 clones listed, around 77% are singletons. The sequenced sample was memory CD4+ T cells from PBMCs. The receptors shown here come from a man aged 18 to 35 in good health. Some clones in this sample may be carry-over from other donors' samples. CDR3s include the opening cysteine and the closing phenylalanine or tryptophan. D genes are given only for firm matches. Size values are once, few and many counts, or a class for expanded clones, and some rows have none.

TRBJ1-1	-	TRBD1	TRBV5-4	TGTGCCAGCAGCTCAATCGGGACAGATGAAGCTTTCTTT	CASSSIGTDEAFF
TRBJ2-7	-	-	TRBV21-1	TGTGCCAGCAGCAAAGGGGCAACAGAGCAGTACTTC	CASSKGATEQYF
TRBJ2-5	-	-	TRBV6-6	TGTGCCAGCAGTTACTGGGGGGAGACCCAGTACTTC	CASSYWGETQYF
TRBJ1-2	few	TRBD1	TRBV7-2	TGTGTCAGCAGCTCGGGACAGCTCAGTGGCTACACCTTC	CVSSSGQLSGYTF
TRBJ2-7	once	-	TRBV6-6	TGTGCCAGCGATAGCGGCTCCTACGAGCAGTACTTC	CASDSGSYEQYF
TRBJ2-7	-	-	TRBV11-3	TGTGCCAGCAGCCTTAGATCGGGACAAGGTTACGAGCAGTACTTC	CASSLRSGQGYEQYF
TRBJ2-3	-	-	TRBV5-4	TGTGCCAGCAGCCTCGAAGGGGGGGGCACAGATACGCAGTATTTT	CASSLEGGGTDTQYF
TRBJ2-2	once	-	TRBV2	TGTGCCAGCAGTGTGCTGTTCACCGGGGAGCTGTTTTTT	CASSVLFTGELFF
TRBJ2-3	-	-	TRBV5-1	TGCGCCAGCAGCTTGGAGTTAGAGGGTCCCACAGATACGCAGTATTTT	CASSLELEGPTDTQYF
TRBJ1-2	-	TRBD1	TRBV5-4	TGTGCCAGCAGCCGACCGGGACAGGGGGCGGAAGGTGATGGCTACACCTTC	CASSRPGQGAEGDGYTF
TRBJ2-7	once	-	TRBV2	TGTGCCAGCAAGCGGACTCAAAGGGGCGAGCAGTACTTC	CASKRTQRGEQYF
TRBJ2-7	-	-	TRBV2	TGTGCCAGCACCGGGGACTTTTCCTACGAGCAGTACTTC	CASTGDFSYEQYF
TRBJ2-7	-	TRBD1	TRBV4-3	TGCGCCAGCAGCCAAGTGGGGTACAATACAGGGGGCTCCTACGAGCAGTACTTC	CASSQVGYNTGGSYEQYF
TRBJ1-3	-	-	TRBV5-1	TGCGCCAGCAGCTTGGTGGGGCAGGGGATCGGAAACACCATATATTTT	CASSLVGQGIGNTIYF
TRBJ2-6	-	TRBD1	TRBV5-4	TGTGCCAGCACCGCGACGACAGGGGGCGCGGGTGGGGCCAACGTCCTGACTTTC	CASTATTGGAGGANVLTF
TRBJ1-1	few	TRBD1	TRBV9	TGTGCCAGCAGCGAACAGGGGGCGACTGAAGCTTTCTTT	CASSEQGATEAFF
TRBJ1-5	-	-	TRBV2	TGTGCCAGCAGTGAAGCGCGTCTTATGTTACGGAATCAGCCCCAGCATTTT	CASSEARLMLRNQPQHF
TRBJ1-4	-	TRBD1	TRBV5-1	TGCGCCAGCAGCGTGACGGGACAGCTTAATGAAAAACTGTTTTTT	CASSVTGQLNEKLFF
TRBJ2-3	-	-	TRBV11-2	TGTGCCAGCAGCTTAGAAGTAGTGATTGGAGATACGCAGTATTTT	CASSLEVVIGDTQYF
TRBJ1-4	-	-	TRBV7-6	TGTGCCAGCAGCTTAGGGTCCCAGATAGGAGAAAAACTGTTTTTT	CASSLGSQIGEKLFF
TRBJ2-5	-	-	TRBV7-2	TGTGCCAGCAGCTTGCTAGGGTGGAGGGGACTAGAGACCCAGTACTTC	CASSLLGWRGLETQYF
TRBJ1-1	-	-	TRBV28	TGTGCCAGCACTAGGTTTTCTGAAGCTTTCTTT	CASTRFSEAFF
TRBJ1-2	-	-	TRBV5-1	TGCGCCAGCAGCTCTGGGACGTACGATGGCTACACCTTC	CASSSGTYDGYTF
TRBJ1-5	-	TRBD1	TRBV10-3	TGTGCCACCTTGGGACAGCTCAATGACAATCAGCCCCAGCATTTT	CATLGQLNDNQPQHF
TRBJ2-3	-	TRBD2	TRBV5-1	TGCGCCAGCGCTATAGCGGGAGGGCGGGGCACAGATACGCAGTATTTT	CASAIAGGRGTDTQYF
TRBJ2-5	-	TRBD1	TRBV6-1	TGTGCCAGCAGGAGGGGACAGGGGGCTGAGACCCAGTACTTC	CASRRGQGAETQYF
TRBJ2-6	-	-	TRBV5-6	TGTGCCAGCAGGCTTGCGTCTGGGGCCAACGTCCTGACTTTC	CASRLASGANVLTF
TRBJ1-6	once	TRBD1	TRBV7-8	TGTGCCAGCAGCGTAACAGGGGGCGATTCACCCCTCCACTTT	CASSVTGGDSPLHF
TRBJ2-1	-	TRBD2	TRBV28	TGTGCCAGCAGTTTACGCTCCCGGGGTTTAGCGGGAGCGGAAACCAATGAGCAGTTCTTC	CASSLRSRGLAGAETNEQFF
TRBJ2-2	once	TRBD2	TRBV9	TGTGCCAGCAGCGTAGCTGGGGGGGTAGACACCGGGGAGCTGTTTTTT	CASSVAGGVDTGELFF
TRBJ2-2	few	-	TRBV6-1	TGTGCCTGCAAGATGGGAAGCGGGTTAACCGGGGAGCTGTTTTTT	CACKMGSGLTGELFF
TRBJ2-1	-	-	TRBV28	TGTGCCAGCAGTTCCCCTGGAACGACGCCCTACAATGAGCAGTTCTTC	CASSSPGTTPYNEQFF
TRBJ1-6	once	-	TRBV28	TGTGCCAGCCGCCAGTCAAAGTCACCCCTCCACTTT	CASRQSKSPLHF
TRBJ1-2	-	-	TRBV21-1	TGTGCCGCCACACGGGACAGGGAGTTTGGCTACACCTTC	CAATRDREFGYTF
TRBJ1-1	-	-	TRBV29-1	TGCAGCGTTGAACCCATCGACAGATTCACTGAAGCTTTCTTT	CSVEPIDRFTEAFF